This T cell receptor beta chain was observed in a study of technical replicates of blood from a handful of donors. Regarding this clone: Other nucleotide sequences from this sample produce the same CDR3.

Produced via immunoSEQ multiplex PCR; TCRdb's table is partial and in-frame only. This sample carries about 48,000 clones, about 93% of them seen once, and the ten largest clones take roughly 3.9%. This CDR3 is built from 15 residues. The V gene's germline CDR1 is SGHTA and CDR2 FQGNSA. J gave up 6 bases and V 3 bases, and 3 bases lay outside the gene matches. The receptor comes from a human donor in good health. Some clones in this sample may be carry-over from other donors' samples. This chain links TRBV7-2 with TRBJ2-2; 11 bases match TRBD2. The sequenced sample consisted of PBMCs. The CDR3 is CASSFLAGGPGELFF. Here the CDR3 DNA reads TGTGCCAGCAGCTTCTTAGCGGGGGGGCCCGGGGAGCTGTTTTTT.